The 5 T cell receptor beta chains below all came from one sample that was sequenced in a study of CD8+ T cells in alopecia areata. Reverse transcription of extracted RNA yielded cDNA, which provided the sequencing template. Generated by immunoSEQ multiplex PCR, the TCRdb table keeps only in-frame clones and is missing some. The data show 150,000 to 200,000 clones, with around 55% seen just once and more than 4.5% held by the top ten. The sequenced material came from CD4+ T cells sorted from blood. All receptors come from a human donor in good health.

The rearrangement joins TRBV30 to TRBJ1-5, with TRBD1 matching 9 bases. Germline assignment: CDR1 GTSNPN and CDR2 SVGIG (reference sequence). The V gene end was trimmed by 0 bases and the J gene end by 6 bases; junction bases not matched to a gene: 12. The CDR3 has 17 amino acids. CDR3 in DNA: TGTGCCTGGAGTGTACGCCTCGGACAGGGGATTCGTCAGCCCCAGCATTTT. This gives the protein CAWSVRLGQGIRQPQHF.

This rearrangement joins TRBV29-1 to TRBJ1-4; 9 bases map to TRBD1. This CDR3 contains 16 residues. Germline V gene data show CDR1 as SQVTM and CDR2 as ANQGSEA. The V and J ends lost 1 base and 8 bases, in that order; junction bases with no gene match: 11. For the CDR3, the DNA is TGCAGCGTTGAAGCCCCGAGGGGACAGGGAGGGGAAAAACTGTTTTTT. Its protein is CSVEAPRGQGGEKLFF. Together with reference TRBV29-1 and TRBJ1-4, the CDR3 gives the full variable domain: SAVISQKPSRDICQRGTSLTIQCQVDSQVTMMFWYRQQPGQSLTLIATANQGSEATYESGFVIDKFPISRPNLTFSTLTVSNMSPEDSSIYLCSVEAPRGQGGEKLFFGSGTQLSVL.

The rearrangement uses TRBV29-1 and TRBJ2-7; TRBD1 matches 7 bases. Germline lookup yields CDR1 SQVTM and CDR2 ANQGSEA. This CDR3 region has 14 residues. After removal of 1 base from V and 6 bases from J, the junction contained 9 bases not matched to a gene. The CDR3 region has the DNA TGCAGCGTTGAAGCCCGGAGGACAGGAGGCGAGCAGTACTTC. Translating it yields CSVEARRTGGEQYF.

This chain links TRBV25-1 with TRBJ1-5, with 7 nucleotides matching TRBD1. This CDR3 spans 14 amino acids. CDR1 MGHDK and CDR2 SYGVNS come from the germline V gene. With 4 bases clipped from V and 2 bases from J, the junction kept 2 bases outside the gene matches. The CDR3 DNA is TGTGCCAGCAGTGGTACAGGGGGCAATCAGCCCCAGCATTTT. Translation gives CASSGTGGNQPQHF.

This clone was counted ten times or more. The gene calls are TRBV19 and TRBJ2-2; D gene ambiguous. Germline lookup yields CDR1 LNHDA and CDR2 SQIVND (reference sequence). V was clipped by 5 bases and J by 6 bases, with 10 bases between them. CDR3 size: 13 residues. The CDR3 sequence is CASSESRAGELFF. DNA for the CDR3: TGTGCCAGTAGTGAGTCTAGAGCCGGGGAGCTGTTTTTT.